This T cell receptor (beta chain) was sequenced during a study of T cell responses to AZD1222 COVID-19 vaccine (dated by TCRdb to about 2021). Concerning the study at large: A total of about 240 trial participants underwent TCR sequencing, of whom some 210 received two doses of AZD1222 and about 25 received two doses of the MenACWY control vaccine. Trial participants were enrolled by age into subgroups of 18-55, 56-69 and 70-plus years, and around 150, 29 and 61 TCR-sequenced participants, respectively, were included in these subgroups. General study outcomes and caveats: The 56-69-year group was small, and its depth increase did not reach significance, likely because of low power. Most participants were white British and females outnumbered males, and the authors suggested that clonal diversity may have been underestimated. Because no samples from the day 14 peak response were available, repertoires could be characterized only after the peak T cell response. Epitopes outside the regions mutated in the B.1.351 and B.1.1.7 variants were reportedly recognized by nearly half of the unique spike-specific TCRs. The vaccine-associated CD4 TCRs covered the entire spike protein, and the dominant responses fell in regions 160-218 and 743-854. A significant rise in spike-specific TCR breadth and depth was observed after two AZD1222 doses relative to day 0 and relative to MenACWY recipients. Conclusions about previously exposed vaccinees were limited because only a handful of AZD1222 recipients were SARS-CoV-2 seropositive at baseline.

The CDR3 regions of human TCRbeta chains were subjected to immunosequencing. The paper's processing steps were these. Repertoire TCRs were matched against a reference library of SARS-CoV-2-specific TCRs generated with the MIRA antigen-specificity platform. Breadth was defined as the fraction of unique TCRs that were SARS-CoV-2-associated, and depth was defined as the fraction of total T cells that were SARS-CoV-2-associated. Using the MIRA data, every spike-specific TCR was mapped to the spike region that the TCR reacted to and assigned to either a CD4 or a CD8 class. Log10-transformed breadth and depth values were compared by one-way ANOVA with Sidak's multiple comparisons tests. In TCRdb, the immuneACCESS table is reduced to in-frame sequences with V and J assigned. These tables do not hold every clone; where another copy was compared, an unresolved V gene accounts for under half, and the others remain unexplained. V, J and clone size were drawn from that table, and D and trimming were deduced from the DNA. This sample has about 180,000 clones in its table, and 85% to 95% of those were observed once. Under 1.1% of the sample belongs to the ten largest clones.

CDR3 length: 15 amino acids, cysteine to phenylalanine. This entry keeps only the CDR3 DNA: 45 bases, framed from base 1. V is shortened by 4 bases, J by 4 bases, and the region joining them spans 17 bases. According to the germline V gene, CDR1 reads SGHRS and CDR2 reads YFSETQ. With regard to this clone: Which antigen it targets is not known. It has no much larger one-base neighbor in the sample; base qualities were not kept.

The time point label here, explained by the study, means: about 28 days (+/-7) after the second vaccine dose. The sample's treatment or condition label, in plain terms: meningococcal conjugate vaccine given as trial control. Vaccinee samples came from UK trials COV001 and COV002, including a single-blind randomized controlled phase 2/3 trial of AZD1222 (ChAdOx1 nCoV-19) in healthy adults. For TCRbeta chain sequencing, PBMC samples from trial participants were taken at day 0 and at day 28 after the second dose. This receptor was taken from an adult who received the MenACWY meningococcal vaccine as a control. The sample in question was peripheral blood, obtained 28 days after the second dose of the MenACWY control vaccine. The receptor chain draws on TRBV5-1 and TRBJ2-5; matching of 6 bases hints at TRBD2 as the D gene. The CDR3 region reads CASSVAGQRVETQYF. The sequenced DNA is TGCGCCAGCAGCGTTGCGGGGCAGAGGGTAGAGACCCAGTACTTC.